The sequence of this TCR beta chain was determined in a study of cytomegalovirus exposure and HLA in healthy donors. Turning to this clone: Its cognate antigen is unknown.

Study-wide results and limits: Reports described diagnosis of cytomegalovirus status by the classifier as highly specific and sensitive. Altogether, some 160 TCR beta chains were recorded as cytomegalovirus-associated.

The CDR3 loop spans 12 amino acids. The germline V gene encodes CDR1 SNHLY and CDR2 FYNNEI. V dropped 9 bases and J dropped 0 bases, with 8 bases sitting between them. Both 60 Vbeta primers and 13 Jbeta primers went into the PCR. Clones were read by immunoSEQ multiplex PCR, and TCRdb kept only the in-frame ones, dropping some. The table lists about 120,000 clones, approximately 70% of them singletons. The sequenced sample consisted of PBMCs. The chain links TRBV2 to TRBJ1-2; the D gene is possibly TRBD1 (5 bases). The receptor comes from a young man in good health and CMV-seropositive. DNA for the CDR3: TGTGCCAGAGGACAAGCTAACTATGGCTACACCTTC. It encodes CARGQANYGYTF.